This TCR beta chain emerged from a study of shared T cell receptors in the human thymus. V was pared by 8 bases and J by 1 base, with 12 bases between. The CDR3 is made up of 13 amino acids. Germline V gives CDR1 LNHDA, CDR2 SQIVND (reference sequence). Here immunoSEQ multiplex PCR was the method, and the copy in TCRdb shows in-frame clones only, minus some. The table includes hundreds of thousands of clones, approximately 88% detected once. This clone was counted between two and nine times. These sequences were also reported in another study, on human thymus T cells. That source reports: Thymus specimens were resections from corrective heart surgery.

The genes are TRBV19 and TRBJ2-7, with a possible D match to TRBD2 (5 bases). Sequencing was performed on thymocytes. This receptor was obtained from a boy less than two years old with a congenital heart defect. CDR3 residues: CASLATGSYEQYF. Here the CDR3 DNA reads TGTGCCAGTCTCGCGACGGGATCCTACGAGCAGTACTTC.